Below, one TCR beta chain is given with its context. This table comes from immunoSEQ multiplex PCR, and its TCRdb copy is limited to in-frame clones, with some not included. The data contain 200,000 or so clones, 80% to 85% of them singletons. These data come from a study of blood T cell repertoires in COVID-19. Study summary: T cells, B-cell-depleted T cells, or PBMCs provided the cDNA or gDNA that served as material.

The receptor was isolated from a man between 35 and 55 years old who had recovered from COVID-19. The sample consisted of PBMCs or T cells enriched from blood (not recorded which).

CDR3 sequence (DNA): TGTGCCACCAGCATAAGGACGGGACTCCTGGGTTCACCCCTCCACTTT. Protein: CATSIRTGLLGSPLHF. V usage is TRBV15 and J usage is TRBJ1-6; maybe TRBD1 (5 bases). The V end lost 4 bases, the J end lost 9 bases, and 19 bases lay between the germline ends. In germline, CDR1 is LNHNV, CDR2 YYDKDF (reference sequence). The CDR3 totals 16 residues.